This TCR beta chain originates from a study of blood T cell repertoires in COVID-19. Only in-frame clones appear in the TCRdb table, and some are missing; sequencing was by immunoSEQ multiplex PCR. The repertoire holds some 330,000 clones, with more than 75% as singletons. This TCR was sampled from a man between 35 and 55 years old in a cohort exposed to, infected with or recovered from COVID-19 (not recorded which). The specimen sequenced was PBMCs or T cells enriched from blood (not recorded which).

CDR3 sequence (DNA): TGTGCCAGCAGCCCGGGACACCGCTCTGGAAACACCATATATTTT. It translates to CASSPGHRSGNTIYF. J is TRBJ1-3 and V is TRBV9, with a weak D call TRBD1 (6 bases). Germline values: CDR1 SGDLS, CDR2 YYNGEE. CDR3 length: 15 residues. V was trimmed by 4 bases and J by 0 bases, leaving 11 bases between them. The entire variable domain, with the rest obtained from reference TRBV9 and TRBJ1-3, is as follows: DSGVTQTPKHLITATGQRVTLRCSPRSGDLSVYWYQQSLDQGLQFLIQYYNGEERAKGNILERFSAQQFPDLHSELNLSSLELGDSALYFCASSPGHRSGNTIYFGEGSWLTVV.